This TCR beta chain was captured in a study of cytomegalovirus exposure and HLA in healthy donors (TCRdb year 2017). With respect to the entire study: In an earlier analysis of some 550 of the donors, around 300 Gb of sequence data and some 120 million unique TCR beta sequences from 150 million to 200 million T cells were reported. Besides the first cohort of roughly 640 subjects, a separate validation cohort made up of around 120 different subjects was used. The study was designed to test whether signatures of past pathogen exposure could be identified by cataloging public T cell receptors. All discovery cohort repertoires had been generated on a single sequencing platform. Of the roughly 390 genotyped donors, about 84% fell in the genetic ancestry cluster associated with self-reported Caucasian donors. A few DR-DQ haplotypes were treated as single units for association and clustering because of strong linkage in the cohort. The study combined high-throughput TCR immunosequencing, statistical association of individual TCRs with disease status, and machine learning to predict cytomegalovirus infection status. Rather than drawing on any new phenotypic data, the later analysis identified candidate immune exposures from TCR beta sequences and the way those sequences occurred across donors. Donor age, sex, ethnicity and CMV serostatus were compiled alongside the repertoire data. Genome-wide SNP genotypes for about 65% of the roughly 670 donors were used in a later genetic analysis, which treated that subset as a discovery cohort. An earlier analysis of approximately 630 of the donors applied high-throughput TCR beta sequencing to assess whether each TCR beta V gene segment acted as functional or pseudogenic. An early release covering roughly 600 HLA-typed donors comprised around 300 gigabases of sequencing data and approximately 85 million unique TCR sequences. Among several hundred genotyped donors of the cohort, an average of approximately 240,000 unique TCR beta nucleotide sequences was sequenced per donor, of which approximately 18% were non-productive. The T cell repertoires of 670 or so subjects were profiled by immunosequencing and related to cytomegalovirus serostatus. The number of donors typed differed by locus, with roughly 629-640 for A, B, C, DRB1 and DQB1, roughly 520 for DQA1, some 570 for DPA1, and around 430 for DPB1. HLA typing covered class I and class II loci at four-digit resolution. To study patterns of TCR occurrence, a later analysis re-analyzed previously published TCR beta repertoires from more than 550 donors and added high-resolution HLA genotyping.

The cohort comprised fewer than 700 healthy bone marrow donors. Cohort members were all nominally healthy when sampled, although unrecorded immune exposures were likely present. The donor tested CMV seropositive, placing the donor among the approximately 290 seropositive members of the cohort. A peripheral blood sample was provided by each donor, and peripheral blood mononuclear cells were used for TCR beta sequencing. The Qiagen DNeasy Blood Extraction Kit was used to extract genomic DNA from the blood cell samples. Preparation of the library involved the immunoSEQ multiplex PCR assay. A mixture of 60 forward primers for TCR Vbeta segments and 13 reverse primers for TCR Jbeta segments was used in the multiplex PCR. Amplification of the CDR3 region of rearranged TCR beta genes was performed with a multiplex PCR assay on genomic DNA. Amplified TCR beta libraries were sequenced as 87-base-pair reads on the Illumina HiSeq System. The authors' analysis ran thus. A later analysis counted about 80 million unique TCR beta chains across the 650 to 700 repertoires, and some 11 million of these chains were shared by at least two donors. A nearest-neighbor algorithm error-corrected the raw reads and collapsed the reads into unique sequences, merging closely related sequences to remove PCR and sequencing errors. Alignment of CDR3 sequences to IMGT reference sequences was used to assign V, D and J gene segments. For a sequence to be retained, a match of at least six nucleotides was required to both a V gene segment and a J gene segment. Rearrangements were classified as productive when the CDR3 lacked stop codons and remained in frame with V and J, and all other rearrangements were classified as non-productive. CDR3 was defined by IMGT convention, running from the second conserved V-encoded cysteine to the conserved J-encoded phenylalanine. The earlier analysis of some 540 of the donors excluded any sequence lacking an unambiguous match to a single V gene segment. An earlier analysis of about 590 of the donors classified V segments as functional when productive rearrangements were above 56.7% and as segregating when the standard deviation between donors was above 5%. To diagnose cytomegalovirus status from the catalog of TCR beta chain sequences, a statistical classification framework was built. In a later analysis, V and J genes were assigned by comparing TCR nucleotide sequences against IMGT/GENE-DB human TR gene sequences. Using the TCRdist pipeline, a later analysis assigned CDR3 sequences along with most-parsimonious VDJ recombination scenarios. A later analysis defined each TCR beta chain by its CDR3 amino acid sequence plus V-gene family, and excluded reads lacking a unique V-gene family. As a way to deal with suspected cross-contamination and a sequencing artifact, a later analysis dropped over 550 nucleotide sequences that were highly shared and had low generation probability. In a later analysis, a clonal expansion index was calculated for each public chain from normalized within-repertoire ranks of inferred template counts. In a later analysis, generation probabilities were computed with a VDJ recombination model fitted to out-of-frame rearrangements, and the resulting probabilities were checked against IGoR. A later analysis scored TCR-TCR, TCR-HLA and TCR-CMV co-occurrence with hypergeometric tests, applying a repertoire-size bias correction to TCR pairs. False discovery rates were estimated in a later analysis by permuting HLA or CMV assignments 20 times. In a later analysis, co-occurring TCRs were grouped with DBSCAN, and TCRdist sequence similarity was added when clustering was performed within HLA-allele-positive subsets. Repertoires with fewer than 30,000 or more than 120,000 public chains, plus five repertoires with anomalous nucleotide sharing, were excluded from co-occurrence clustering. What TCRdb holds here is the immuneACCESS table cut down to in-frame rearrangements. Part of the clones is not present; checked against another copy, under half of the missing clones reflect an unresolved V gene, and the others are unexplained. The DNA was the basis for D and trimming; V, J and clone size are from that table. Here the sample has some 140,000 clones; roughly 9% occur a single time. 6% to 7.5% of the sample rests with the top ten.

Deletion took 4 bases off V and 5 bases off J, with a span of 12 bases between the germline ends. The CDR1 and CDR2 encoded by the germline V gene are SGHRS and YFSETQ. Spanning cysteine to phenylalanine, the CDR3 consists of 13 amino acids. Just CDR3 DNA is preserved here, 39 bases in frame from base 1. General study outcomes and caveats: The only immune exposure information available for the cohort was CMV serostatus. Over 15 rarely observed V segments, including chromosome 9 orphons, were excluded from the earlier analysis of about 610 of the donors because counts were too low. A few of the identified cytomegalovirus-associated TCR beta chains were confirmed in vitro to be specific for cytomegalovirus antigens. Presence/absence analyses assumed roughly uniform sequencing depth across donors, an assumption that may not hold. V-gene and J-gene trimming of TCR beta chains was associated with a missense DCLRE1C variant in a later genetic analysis, and the association was replicated in an independent cohort. A later genetic analysis reported fewer N-insertions in productive TCRs among donors in an Asian-associated ancestry cluster than the roughly 670-donor mean. The authors suggested that the approach could potentially be generalized to other disease states and immunological phenotypes. Specific HLA alleles were associated with 18,000 or so TCR beta sequences at a false discovery rate of 0.05 in a later analysis. Correlated functional status among segregating V segments might be attributable to linkage disequilibrium, but an unknown experimental factor could not be ruled out. In a later analysis, HLA-associated TCR beta chains were found to be more clonally expanded and to have lower generation probabilities than equally common non-associated chains. In an earlier analysis of about 540 of the donors, most TCR beta V segments were observed in productive rearrangements about 87% or about 30% of the time, broadly matching IMGT annotations. The classifier was reported to diagnose cytomegalovirus status with high specificity and sensitivity in both the original cohort and the validation cohort. Strong co-occurrence of HLA alleles, especially DR and DQ, made assigning TCR associations to individual alleles difficult. In a later analysis, most CMV-associated TCR beta chains were found to appear HLA-restricted, with HLA associations seemingly driven largely by CMV exposure. A further reported finding was that TCR beta sequences accurately predicted the HLA-A and HLA-B alleles for most subjects in the first cohort. Across donors, most TCR sequences were observed very rarely, whereas some public TCRs were present in many individuals. According to a later analysis, TCR association rates differed among HLA loci, with DRB1 alleles showing the most associated TCRs and HLA-C alleles showing the fewest. According to a later analysis, parvovirus B19, influenza, CMV and Epstein-Barr virus appeared linked to several top co-occurrence clusters. The sequencing pipeline was judged likely to have produced a cluster of highly shared sequence variants as a technical artifact. Because the 87-base-pair reads could not distinguish some IMGT-functional V segments, including TRBV6-2 and TRBV6-3, those segments were excluded. The study listed 170 or so TCR beta chains as associated with cytomegalovirus. HLA typing was unavailable for some donors at each locus, so association tests used only the typed subset. Only TCR beta chains were sequenced in this cohort, and the absence of alpha or paired-chain data limited detectable features.

A word on this clone: This clone's antigen is unknown. No quality values exist for individual bases; no much larger clone is one base distant.

Sequences were obtained from PBMCs. This TCR derives from a woman aged 40-49 years in good health and CMV-seropositive. In this chain, TRBV5-1 is recombined with TRBJ2-5; the D gene lacks a confident call. For the CDR3, the sequence is CASSLWAGETQYF. In nucleotide form, the sequence is TGCGCCAGCAGCCTCTGGGCTGGGGAGACCCAGTACTTC.